This T cell receptor beta chain emerged from a study of blood T cells in healthy people across ages. Germline CDR1 reads LGHDT; CDR2 reads YNNKEL (reference sequence). Trimming took 4 bases from V and 1 from J, leaving 13 bases between them. This CDR3 is 15 amino acids long. Next came a second PCR, run for roughly 7 to 12 cycles, which used a sample-barcoded 5' primer along with a J-beta primer mix. TCRdb processed the 5' RACE reads anew with MiXCR; each CDR3 protein has one entry. The sample holds some 790,000 distinct CDR3 sequences, about 30% seen once. This clonotype originated in a woman of 80 years or more in good health. The V and J genes are TRBV3-1 and TRBJ1-1; D possibly corresponds to TRBD1 (5 bases). What was sequenced was blood. The CDR3 nucleotides read TGTGCCAGCAGCCGTTCTAGGGGCGAGAACACTGAAGCTTTCTTT. As protein: CASSRSRGENTEAFF. Based on the CDR3 plus reference TRBV3-1 and TRBJ1-1, the full variable domain is DTAVSQTPKYLVTQMGNDKSIKCEQNLGHDTMYWYKQDSKKFLKIMFSYNNKELIINETVPNRFSPKSPDKAHLNLHINSLELGDSAVYFCASSRSRGENTEAFFGQGTRLTVV.